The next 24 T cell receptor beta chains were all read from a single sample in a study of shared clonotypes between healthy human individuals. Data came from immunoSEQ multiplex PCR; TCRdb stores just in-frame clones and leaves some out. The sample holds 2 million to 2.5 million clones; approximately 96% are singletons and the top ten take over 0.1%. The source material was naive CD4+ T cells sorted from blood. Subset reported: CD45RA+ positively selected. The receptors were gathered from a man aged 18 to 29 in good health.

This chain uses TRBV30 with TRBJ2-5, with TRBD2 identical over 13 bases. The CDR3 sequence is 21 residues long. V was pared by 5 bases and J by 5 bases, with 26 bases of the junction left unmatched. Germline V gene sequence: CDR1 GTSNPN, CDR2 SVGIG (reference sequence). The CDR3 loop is CAWFPRGIGLAGEGQGETQYF. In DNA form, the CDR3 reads TGTGCCTGGTTTCCGAGGGGAATTGGACTAGCGGGAGAGGGACAAGGGGAGACCCAGTACTTC.

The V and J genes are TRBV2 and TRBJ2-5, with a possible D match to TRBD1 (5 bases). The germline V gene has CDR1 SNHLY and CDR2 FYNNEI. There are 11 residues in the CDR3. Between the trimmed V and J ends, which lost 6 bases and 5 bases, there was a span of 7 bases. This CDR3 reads CASRQAETQYF. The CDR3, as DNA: TGTGCCAGCAGACAGGCCGAGACCCAGTACTTC.

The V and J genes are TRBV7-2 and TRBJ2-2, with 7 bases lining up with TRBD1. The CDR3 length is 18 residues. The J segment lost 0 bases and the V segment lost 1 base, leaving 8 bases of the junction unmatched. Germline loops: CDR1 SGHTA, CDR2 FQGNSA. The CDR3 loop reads CASSLVVWGTANTGELFF. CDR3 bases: TGTGCCAGCAGCTTAGTGGTCTGGGGGACAGCGAACACCGGGGAGCTGTTTTTT.

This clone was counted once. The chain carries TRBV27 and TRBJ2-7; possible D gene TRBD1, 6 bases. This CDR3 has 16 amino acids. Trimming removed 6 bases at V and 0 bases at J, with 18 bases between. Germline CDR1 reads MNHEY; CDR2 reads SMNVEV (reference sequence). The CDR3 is CASRRNDRSHSYEQYF. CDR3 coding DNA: TGTGCCAGCAGACGTAATGACAGGTCCCACTCCTACGAGCAGTACTTC.

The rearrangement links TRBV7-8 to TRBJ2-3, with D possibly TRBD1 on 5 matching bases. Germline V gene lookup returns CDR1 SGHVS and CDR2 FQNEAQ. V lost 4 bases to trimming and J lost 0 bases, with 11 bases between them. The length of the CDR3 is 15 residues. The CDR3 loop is CASSSTALSTDTQYF. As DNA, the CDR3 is TGTGCCAGCAGCTCGACAGCCCTAAGCACAGATACGCAGTATTTT.

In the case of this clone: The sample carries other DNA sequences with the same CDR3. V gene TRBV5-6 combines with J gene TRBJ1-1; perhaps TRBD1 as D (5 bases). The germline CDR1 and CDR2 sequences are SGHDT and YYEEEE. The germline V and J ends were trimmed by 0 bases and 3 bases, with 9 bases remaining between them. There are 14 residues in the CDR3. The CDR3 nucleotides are TGTGCCAGCAGCTTGGCGGGGCGGTACACTGAAGCTTTCTTT. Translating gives CASSLAGRYTEAFF.

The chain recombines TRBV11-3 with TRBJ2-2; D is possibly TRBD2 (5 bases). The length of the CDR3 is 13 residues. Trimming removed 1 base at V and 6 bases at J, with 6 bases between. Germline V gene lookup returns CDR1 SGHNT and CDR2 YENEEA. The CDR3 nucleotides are TGTGCCAGCAGCTTAGGAGGGTCCGGGGAGCTGTTTTTT. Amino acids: CASSLGGSGELFF.

Here the CDR3 reads CASSTRTGRDEKLFF. CDR3 nucleotide sequence: TGCGCCAGCAGCACCCGGACAGGGCGAGATGAAAAACTGTTTTTT. The genes are TRBV5-1 and TRBJ1-4; TRBD1 matches at 8 bases. Looked up from germline, CDR1 is SGHRS and CDR2 is YFSETQ. The CDR3 length is 15 residues. The V segment lost 4 bases and the J segment 6 bases; nucleotides outside the gene matches: 8.

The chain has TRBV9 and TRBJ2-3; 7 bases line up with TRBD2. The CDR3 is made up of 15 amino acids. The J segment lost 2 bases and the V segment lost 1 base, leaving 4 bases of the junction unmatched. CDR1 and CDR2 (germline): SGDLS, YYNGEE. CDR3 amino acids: CASSVQAGLTDTQYF. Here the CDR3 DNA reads TGTGCCAGCAGCGTACAAGCGGGACTCACAGATACGCAGTATTTT.

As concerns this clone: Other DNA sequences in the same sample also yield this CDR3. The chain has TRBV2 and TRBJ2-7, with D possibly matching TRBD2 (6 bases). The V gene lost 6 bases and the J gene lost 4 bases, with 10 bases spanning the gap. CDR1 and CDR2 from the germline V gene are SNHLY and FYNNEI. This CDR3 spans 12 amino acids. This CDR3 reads CASRAGTYEQYF. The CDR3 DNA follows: TGTGCCAGCAGGGCTGGGACTTACGAGCAGTACTTC.

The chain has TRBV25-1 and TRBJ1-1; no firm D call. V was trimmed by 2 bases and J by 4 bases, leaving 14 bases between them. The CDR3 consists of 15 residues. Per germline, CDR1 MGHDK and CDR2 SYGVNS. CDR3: CASSEVGETSTEAFF. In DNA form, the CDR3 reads TGTGCCAGCAGTGAAGTCGGGGAGACGTCCACTGAAGCTTTCTTT.

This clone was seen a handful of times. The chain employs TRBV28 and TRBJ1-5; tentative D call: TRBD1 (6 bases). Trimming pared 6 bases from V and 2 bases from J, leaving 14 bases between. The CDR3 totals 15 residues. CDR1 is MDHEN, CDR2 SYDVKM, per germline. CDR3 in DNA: TGTGCCAGCAGCCGACCTTCAGGGGGCAATCAGCCCCAGCATTTT. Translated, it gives CASSRPSGGNQPQHF.

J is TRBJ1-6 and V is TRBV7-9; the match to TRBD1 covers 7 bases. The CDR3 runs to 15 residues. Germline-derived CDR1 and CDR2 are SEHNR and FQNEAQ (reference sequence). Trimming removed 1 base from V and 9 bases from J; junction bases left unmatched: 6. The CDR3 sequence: CASSLDDRAGSPLHF. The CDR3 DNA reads TGTGCCAGCAGCTTAGATGACAGGGCTGGTTCACCCCTCCACTTT.

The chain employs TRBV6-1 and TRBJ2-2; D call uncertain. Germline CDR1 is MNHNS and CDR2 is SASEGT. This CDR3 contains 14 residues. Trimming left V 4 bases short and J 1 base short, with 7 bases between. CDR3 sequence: CASSVQRNTGELFF. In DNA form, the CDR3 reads TGTGCCAGCAGTGTGCAGAGGAACACCGGGGAGCTGTTTTTT.

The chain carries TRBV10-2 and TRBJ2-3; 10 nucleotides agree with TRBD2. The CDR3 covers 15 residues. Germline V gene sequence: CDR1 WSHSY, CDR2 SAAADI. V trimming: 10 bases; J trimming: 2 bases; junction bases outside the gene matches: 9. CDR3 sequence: CAIRPGLAFTDTQYF. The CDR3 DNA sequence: TGCGCCATCCGACCGGGACTAGCGTTCACAGATACGCAGTATTTT.

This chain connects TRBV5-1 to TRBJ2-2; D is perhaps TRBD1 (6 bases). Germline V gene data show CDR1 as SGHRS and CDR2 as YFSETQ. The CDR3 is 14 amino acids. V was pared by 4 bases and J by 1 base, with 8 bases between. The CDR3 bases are TGCGCCAGCAGCCAGACAGGGAACACCGGGGAGCTGTTTTTT. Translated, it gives CASSQTGNTGELFF.

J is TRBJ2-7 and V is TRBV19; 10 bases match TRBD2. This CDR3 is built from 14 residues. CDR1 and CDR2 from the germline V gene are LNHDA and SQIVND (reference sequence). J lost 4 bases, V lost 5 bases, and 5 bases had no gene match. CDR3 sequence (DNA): TGTGCCAGTAGTCTCACTAGCGGGGCTTACGAGCAGTACTTC. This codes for CASSLTSGAYEQYF.

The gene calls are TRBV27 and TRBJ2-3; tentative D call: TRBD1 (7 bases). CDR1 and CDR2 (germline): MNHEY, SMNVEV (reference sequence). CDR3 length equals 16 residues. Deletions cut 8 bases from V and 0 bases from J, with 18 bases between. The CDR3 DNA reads TGTGCCAGCCCCAGGGGGGACAGATCTAGCACAGATACGCAGTATTTT. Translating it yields CASPRGDRSSTDTQYF.

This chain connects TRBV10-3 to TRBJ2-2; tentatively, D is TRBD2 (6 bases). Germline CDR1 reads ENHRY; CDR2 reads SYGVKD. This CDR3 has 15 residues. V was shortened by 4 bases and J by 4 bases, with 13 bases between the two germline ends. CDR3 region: CAISAIRDSTGELFF. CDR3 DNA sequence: TGTGCCATCAGTGCAATTCGGGACTCCACCGGGGAGCTGTTTTTT.

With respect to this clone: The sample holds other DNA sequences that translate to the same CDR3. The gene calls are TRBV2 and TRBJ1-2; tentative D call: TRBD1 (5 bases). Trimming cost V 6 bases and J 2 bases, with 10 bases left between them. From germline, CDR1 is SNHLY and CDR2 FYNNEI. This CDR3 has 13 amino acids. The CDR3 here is CASSAGRNYGYTF. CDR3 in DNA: TGTGCCAGCAGCGCGGGACGGAACTATGGCTACACCTTC.

The CDR3 spells CASSLSGATYEQYF. The CDR3 DNA sequence: TGTGCCAGCAGCTTATCCGGGGCCACCTACGAGCAGTACTTC. This chain uses TRBV7-2 with TRBJ2-7, with D perhaps assigned TRBD1 or TRBD2 (5 bases each). The germline gives CDR1 SGHTA, CDR2 FQGNSA. The CDR3 has 14 amino acids. Trimming pared 2 bases from V and 2 bases from J, leaving 10 bases between.

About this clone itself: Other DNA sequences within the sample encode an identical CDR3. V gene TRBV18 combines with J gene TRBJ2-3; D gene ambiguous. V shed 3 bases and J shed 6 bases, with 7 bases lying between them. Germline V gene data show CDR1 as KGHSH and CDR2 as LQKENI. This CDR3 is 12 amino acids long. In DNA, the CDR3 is TGTGCCAGCTCACCTACCAGGGATACGCAGTATTTT. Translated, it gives CASSPTRDTQYF.

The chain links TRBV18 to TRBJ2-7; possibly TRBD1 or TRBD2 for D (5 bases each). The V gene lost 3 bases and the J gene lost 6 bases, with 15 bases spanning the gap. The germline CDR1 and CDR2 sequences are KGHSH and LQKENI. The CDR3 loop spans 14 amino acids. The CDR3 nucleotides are TGTGCCAGCTCACCGTCAGGGACCTACGGCGAGCAGTACTTC. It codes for CASSPSGTYGEQYF.

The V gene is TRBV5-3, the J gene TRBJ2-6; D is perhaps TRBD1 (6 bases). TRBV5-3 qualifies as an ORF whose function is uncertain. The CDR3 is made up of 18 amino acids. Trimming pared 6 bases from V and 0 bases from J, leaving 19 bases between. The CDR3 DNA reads TGTGCCAGAACCCTGAACCCCCCAGGGGCCTCTGGGGCCAACGTCCTGACTTTC. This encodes CARTLNPPGASGANVLTF.